One and the same sample provided the 32 T cell receptor beta chains below, sequenced in a study of T cell responses to AZD1222 COVID-19 vaccine. Data came from immunoSEQ multiplex PCR; TCRdb stores just in-frame clones and leaves some out. The sample records about 56,000 clones, around nine tenths being singletons. The source was peripheral blood, collected 28 days after the second AZD1222 dose. Receptor source: an adult who received the AZD1222 COVID-19 vaccine.

The V call is TRBV6-1, the J call TRBJ2-1; 12 bases align to TRBD1. Germline CDR1 reads MNHNS; CDR2 reads SASEGT. The V and J ends lost 2 bases and 7 bases, in that order; junction bases with no gene match: 6. The CDR3 consists of 16 residues. CDR3 in DNA: TGTGCCAGCAGTGAACTGGGACAGGGGGCGAGGAATGAGCAGTTCTTC. Residues: CASSELGQGARNEQFF.

The V call is TRBV11-2, the J call TRBJ2-3; possibly TRBD2 for D (5 bases). The V and J ends lost 1 base and 6 bases respectively, with 11 bases between them. This CDR3 is built from 14 residues. Germline CDR1 reads SGHAT; CDR2 reads FQNNGV. The DNA of the CDR3 is TGTGCCAGCAGCTTAGGCGGGTCCTGGGATACGCAGTATTTT. Translated: CASSLGGSWDTQYF.

The chain is built from TRBV3-1 (or the pseudogene TRBV3-2) and TRBJ1-2; TRBD1 is a possible D gene (6 bases). V was shortened by 1 base and J by 3 bases, with 9 bases between the two germline ends. The CDR3 is 14 residues long. In germline, CDR1 is LGHDT, CDR2 YNNKEL (reference sequence). CDR3 sequence reads: CASSQGRQDYGYTF. In DNA, the CDR3 is TGTGCCAGCAGCCAAGGACGACAGGACTATGGCTACACCTTC.

CDR3 sequence (DNA): TGTGCCAGCAGCAAGGGACAGGGGGAAAATGAGCAGTTCTTC. It encodes CASSKGQGENEQFF. V usage is TRBV5-4 and J usage is TRBJ2-1; 11 bases fit TRBD1. The CDR3 totals 14 residues. Germline V gene lookup returns CDR1 SGHNT and CDR2 YYREEE (reference sequence). Germline trimming cut 4 bases from V and 7 bases from J; bases unmatched to any gene: 4.

The V call is TRBV18, the J call TRBJ1-3; D gene ambiguous. V was clipped by 3 bases and J by 1 base, with 13 bases between them. The germline V gene has CDR1 KGHSH and CDR2 LQKENI. The CDR3 sequence is 16 residues long. CDR3 DNA sequence: TGTGCCAGCTCACCCGGCCCTCCTACATCTGGAAACACCATATATTTT. This encodes CASSPGPPTSGNTIYF. The complete variable domain, with remaining parts taken from reference TRBV18 and TRBJ1-3, reads NAGVMQNPRHLVRRRGQEARLRCSPMKGHSHVYWYRQLPEEGLKFMVYLQKENIIDESGMPKERFSAEFPKEGPSILRIQQVVRGDSAAYFCASSPGPPTSGNTIYFGEGSWLTVV.

CDR3 in amino acids: CASSPPTGIGELFF. In nucleotides, the CDR3 is TGTGCCAGCAGCCCGCCCACAGGGATCGGGGAGCTGTTTTTT. This chain uses TRBV3-1 (or the pseudogene TRBV3-2) with TRBJ2-2; D might be TRBD1 (6 bases). V gave up 4 bases and J gave up 7 bases, with 13 bases separating them. CDR1 and CDR2 (germline): LGHDT, YNNKEL (reference sequence). The CDR3 sequence is 14 residues long.

The sample holds one count of this clone. The V call is TRBV3-1 (or the pseudogene TRBV3-2), the J call TRBJ1-1; no clear D. Trimming cost V 1 base and J 3 bases, with 9 bases left between them. From germline, CDR1 is LGHDT and CDR2 YNNKEL (reference sequence). This CDR3 has 14 residues. The CDR3 sequence is CASSQVGGYTEAFF. The CDR3 bases are TGTGCCAGCAGCCAAGTTGGCGGCTACACTGAAGCTTTCTTT.

This sequence joins TRBV3-1 (or the pseudogene TRBV3-2) and TRBJ2-3, with D perhaps matching TRBD2 (6 bases). The CDR3 spans 17 residues. Germline V gene lookup returns CDR1 LGHDT and CDR2 YNNKEL (reference sequence). V was pared by 0 bases and J by 4 bases, with 17 bases between. The CDR3 loop is CASSQEGISWRADTQYF. Written as DNA, the CDR3 is TGTGCCAGCAGCCAAGAGGGGATTTCATGGAGGGCAGATACGCAGTATTTT.

The chain combines TRBV7-2 with TRBJ2-1; 12 nucleotides agree with TRBD2. The CDR3 contains 14 residues. From germline, CDR1 is SGHTA and CDR2 FQGNSA. The junction had 5 bases not matched to a gene; V was cut back by 4 bases and J by 10 bases. The CDR3 loop reads CASSSGTSGREQFF. The CDR3 coding sequence is TGTGCCAGCAGCTCTGGGACTAGCGGGCGGGAGCAGTTCTTC.

This clone was counted once. The V call is TRBV18, the J call TRBJ1-5, with D perhaps matching TRBD1 (5 bases). The CDR3 is made up of 13 amino acids. V dropped 3 bases and J dropped 2 bases, with 5 bases sitting between them. Germline V gene sequence: CDR1 KGHSH, CDR2 LQKENI. The DNA of the CDR3 is TGTGCCAGCTCACCGGGGCGCAATCAGCCCCAGCATTTT. Translation gives CASSPGRNQPQHF.

The chain has TRBV11-1 and TRBJ1-2; 8 bases map to TRBD1. CDR3 length equals 13 residues. J lost 8 bases, V lost 5 bases, and 7 bases had no gene match. In germline, CDR1 is SGHAT, CDR2 FQDESV (reference sequence). In nucleotides, the CDR3 is TGTGCCAGCAGCCTGATGACAGGGGACGGCTACACCTTC. This translates into CASSLMTGDGYTF.

This clone was counted a few times. The chain uses TRBV2 and TRBJ1-1; D might be TRBD1 (6 bases). There are 14 residues in the CDR3. The germline CDR1 and CDR2 sequences are SNHLY and FYNNEI. The germline V and J ends were trimmed by 6 bases and 5 bases, with 16 bases remaining between them. DNA of the CDR3: TGTGCCAGCAGCGGGACCCTCAGGGGAACTGAAGCTTTCTTT. It encodes CASSGTLRGTEAFF.

V usage is TRBV5-1 and J usage is TRBJ1-1; D is undetermined. This CDR3 is 18 amino acids long. V shed 0 bases and J shed 5 bases, with 23 bases lying between them. The germline V gene encodes CDR1 SGHRS and CDR2 YFSETQ. In DNA, the CDR3 is TGCGCCAGCAGCTTGGGATTCATTGGTGTCCAAGAGGGTACTGAAGCTTTCTTT. It yields the protein CASSLGFIGVQEGTEAFF.

The J gene is TRBJ2-7, the V gene TRBV28; 10 bases match TRBD1. The CDR3 covers 16 residues. V was pared by 3 bases and J by 3 bases, with 8 bases of the junction left unmatched. The germline V gene encodes CDR1 MDHEN and CDR2 SYDVKM. The CDR3 DNA sequence: TGTGCCAGCAGTTTCAGTGGGACAGGGGTTTTCTACGAGCAGTACTTC. The encoded protein is CASSFSGTGVFYEQYF.

The rearrangement joins TRBV30 to TRBJ1-4, with 7 bases lining up with TRBD1. The CDR3 has 16 amino acids. Germline-derived CDR1 and CDR2 are GTSNPN and SVGIG (reference sequence). The J segment lost 1 base and the V segment lost 4 bases, leaving 9 bases of the junction unmatched. This chain's CDR3 is CAWKEQGFRTNEKLFF. Written as DNA, the CDR3 is TGTGCCTGGAAAGAACAGGGGTTCAGAACTAATGAAAAACTGTTTTTT.

The genes are TRBV11-2 and TRBJ2-5; 7 bases agree with TRBD1. The CDR3 length is 17 residues. J gave up 7 bases and V 5 bases, and 19 bases lay outside the gene matches. Germline-derived CDR1 and CDR2 are SGHAT and FQNNGV. CDR3 in DNA: TGTGCCAGCAGCCCCAAAATAGAAGGGGGCGCAGGCTCGACCCAGTACTTC. Translated, it gives CASSPKIEGGAGSTQYF. Supplemented by reference TRBV11-2 and TRBJ2-5, the full variable domain reads EAGVAQSPRYKIIEKRQSVAFWCNPISGHATLYWYQQILGQGPKLLIQFQNNGVVDDSQLPKDRFSAERLKGVDSTLKIQPAKLEDSAVYLCASSPKIEGGAGSTQYFGPGTRLLVL.

V gene TRBV3-1 (or the pseudogene TRBV3-2) combines with J gene TRBJ1-6; possibly TRBD1 for D (6 bases). The germline V gene has CDR1 LGHDT and CDR2 YNNKEL (reference sequence). V was clipped by 2 bases and J by 9 bases, with 14 bases between them. This CDR3 is built from 15 residues. The CDR3 spells CASSQRTAFSSPLHF. CDR3 nucleotides: TGTGCCAGCAGCCAAAGGACAGCTTTTAGTTCACCCCTCCACTTT.

This clone is a singleton in its sample. The chain joins TRBV28 to TRBJ2-1, with TRBD2 matching over 8 bases. Germline values: CDR1 MDHEN, CDR2 SYDVKM. V was clipped by 5 bases and J by 10 bases; unmatched bases: 16. This CDR3 is built from 16 residues. CDR3 sequence (DNA): TGTGCCAGCAGTCCCCCCCCTAGCGGGCGTACCAGGGAGCAGTTCTTC. Translating it yields CASSPPPSGRTREQFF.

Concerning this clone itself: In the same sample, other DNA sequences code for this CDR3. The chain links TRBV28 to TRBJ1-2, with D uncertain. In germline, CDR1 is MDHEN, CDR2 SYDVKM. The CDR3 covers 12 residues. Trimming took off 3 bases at V and 8 bases at J, with 10 bases between the two ends. The CDR3 protein is CASSFPGGGYTF. In nucleotides, the CDR3 is TGTGCCAGCAGTTTTCCAGGAGGGGGCTACACCTTC.

By share, this clone ranks as medium-sized. The chain employs TRBV4-3 and TRBJ2-6; D call uncertain. Looked up from germline, CDR1 is LGHNA and CDR2 is YSLEER. The CDR3 is 19 residues long. V lost 0 bases to trimming and J lost 0 bases, with 15 bases between them. CDR3 loop: CASSQDARLFDSGANVLTF. CDR3 DNA: TGCGCCAGCAGCCAAGATGCCAGGTTATTCGACTCTGGGGCCAACGTCCTGACTTTC.

The chain is built from TRBV19 and TRBJ2-5, with TRBD2 identical over 9 bases. The germline V gene has CDR1 LNHDA and CDR2 SQIVND (reference sequence). The CDR3 spans 18 residues. The V and J ends lost 1 base and 1 base, in that order; junction bases with no gene match: 10. DNA for the CDR3: TGTGCCAGTAGTATAGCCCCCCCCGGCGGGGGGGCCCAAGAGACCCAGTACTTC. It yields the protein CASSIAPPGGGAQETQYF.

As for this clone: This CDR3 is also generated by other DNA sequences in the sample. The rearrangement links TRBV5-1 to TRBJ2-7; 11 bases line up with TRBD2. The V gene end was trimmed by 5 bases and the J gene end by 3 bases; junction bases not matched to a gene: 4. This CDR3 contains 14 residues. Germline CDR1 and CDR2: SGHRS and YFSETQ. CDR3 coding DNA: TGCGCCAGCAGGGGGACTAGCGGTATCTACGAGCAGTACTTC. Translating it yields CASRGTSGIYEQYF.

This chain connects TRBV19 to TRBJ1-1; the match to TRBD1 covers 7 bases. Germline trimming cut 3 bases from V and 0 bases from J; bases unmatched to any gene: 1. Per germline, CDR1 LNHDA and CDR2 SQIVND (reference sequence). The CDR3 has 14 residues. The CDR3 DNA reads as TGTGCCAGTAGTATGGGGACAGTGAACACTGAAGCTTTCTTT. Amino acid sequence: CASSMGTVNTEAFF.

The chain couples TRBV6-5 to TRBJ1-3; 7 nucleotides line up with TRBD1. V shed 0 bases and J 2 bases; nucleotides not matched to a gene: 4. CDR3 length: 16 amino acids. The germline CDR1 and CDR2 sequences are MNHEY and SVGAGI. This CDR3 is CASSYSNTGAGNTIYF. The CDR3 DNA reads TGTGCCAGCAGTTACTCGAATACAGGGGCTGGAAACACCATATATTTT.

V usage is TRBV6-5 and J usage is TRBJ2-6, with D possibly matching TRBD2 (6 bases). The CDR3 extends over 14 amino acids. Germline CDR1 is MNHEY and CDR2 is SVGAGI. With 0 bases removed from V and 12 bases from J, the gap between germline ends came to 12 bases. The CDR3 loop is CASSYSGTSTVLTF. DNA of the CDR3: TGTGCCAGCAGTTACTCCGGGACTTCTACCGTCCTGACTTTC.

This sequence joins TRBV6-5 and TRBJ1-2; D is perhaps TRBD1 (6 bases). Looked up from germline, CDR1 is MNHEY and CDR2 is SVGAGI. V was clipped by 2 bases and J by 5 bases, with 12 bases between them. The CDR3 is 14 residues long. The CDR3, as DNA: TGTGCCAGCAGTTACGGGGGCGCGCGGTATGGCTACACCTTC. Protein: CASSYGGARYGYTF.

The J gene is TRBJ1-2, the V gene TRBV18, with D perhaps TRBD1 (5 bases). V gave up 0 bases and J gave up 8 bases, with 10 bases separating them. Germline V gives CDR1 KGHSH, CDR2 LQKENI. This CDR3 is 13 amino acids long. CDR3 region: CASSPPAGPGYTF. The DNA of the CDR3 is TGTGCCAGCTCACCACCTGCAGGGCCCGGCTACACCTTC.

The rearrangement links TRBV30 to TRBJ2-7; D not certain. The CDR3 totals 14 residues. V was clipped by 4 bases and J by 2 bases, with 15 bases between them. The V gene's germline CDR1 is GTSNPN and CDR2 SVGIG (reference sequence). The CDR3 DNA follows: TGTGCCTGGACCCTAGGTCCGGGTCCCTACGAGCAGTACTTC. Translating gives CAWTLGPGPYEQYF.

J is TRBJ2-1 and V is TRBV10-3, with TRBD1 identical over 10 bases. V shed 5 bases and J 5 bases; nucleotides not matched to a gene: 3. The germline gives CDR1 ENHRY, CDR2 SYGVKD. This CDR3 contains 14 residues. The CDR3 DNA reads TGTGCCATCAGTCCCGGGACAGGGGACAATGAGCAGTTCTTC. Its protein is CAISPGTGDNEQFF.

The V call is TRBV7-9, the J call TRBJ2-1; 7 bases agree with TRBD2. Per the germline V gene, CDR1 is SEHNR and CDR2 is FQNEAQ (reference sequence). V was clipped by 2 bases and J by 4 bases; unmatched bases: 5. The CDR3 has 15 amino acids. The CDR3 region is CASSLRRESYNEQFF. The CDR3 DNA reads as TGTGCCAGCAGCTTAAGGCGGGAGTCTTACAATGAGCAGTTCTTC.

This clone was detected only once. The gene calls are TRBV5-1 and TRBJ2-6; a possible D gene is TRBD1 (5 bases). Trimming took off 0 bases at V and 2 bases at J, with 9 bases between the two ends. This CDR3 is 16 amino acids long. Looked up from germline, CDR1 is SGHRS and CDR2 is YFSETQ. This chain's CDR3 is CASSLAKGAGANVLTF. The CDR3 nucleotides read TGCGCCAGCAGCTTGGCCAAAGGGGCTGGGGCCAACGTCCTGACTTTC.

V is TRBV6-5 and J is TRBJ2-1; D is ambiguous. The CDR3 consists of 15 residues. V was shortened by 4 bases and J by 0 bases, with 10 bases between the two germline ends. Germline V gene sequence: CDR1 MNHEY, CDR2 SVGAGI. The CDR3: CASSLAPPSYNEQFF. CDR3 DNA: TGTGCCAGCAGTTTAGCCCCACCCTCCTACAATGAGCAGTTCTTC.